One sample yielded the 8 T cell receptor beta chains listed below, sequenced in a study of radiotherapy plus CTLA-4 blockade in lung cancer. The data were produced by immunoSEQ multiplex PCR, yet TCRdb's version contains in-frame clones alone and is incomplete. The table lists 90,000 or so clones, about four fifths of them singletons, with 0.82% in the top ten. The material sequenced was peripheral blood, taken from a patient treated with radiotherapy plus ipilimumab. These receptors were obtained from a human donor with non-small cell lung cancer who had stable disease on radiotherapy plus ipilimumab.

The chain is built from TRBV5-6 and TRBJ1-4; TRBD1 matches 7 bases. In germline, CDR1 is SGHDT, CDR2 YYEEEE. Trimming cost V 4 bases and J 3 bases; bases outside gene matches: 9. There are 16 residues in the CDR3. CDR3 in amino acids: CASSLVDRVPNEKLFF. CDR3 DNA: TGTGCCAGCAGCCTCGTTGACAGGGTGCCTAATGAAAAACTGTTTTTT.

The CDR3 DNA reads as TGTGCCAGCAGCTTGTCACTACGGTCCACCTCCTACGAGCAGTACTTC. Translating it yields CASSLSLRSTSYEQYF. The V call is TRBV5-6, the J call TRBJ2-7; D not certain. Trimming left V 1 base short and J 0 bases short, with 14 bases between. Germline CDR1 and CDR2: SGHDT and YYEEEE. This CDR3 is 16 amino acids long.

The chain uses TRBV4-1 and TRBJ1-1; 10 bases map to TRBD1. CDR3 length equals 15 residues. In germline, CDR1 is MGHRA, CDR2 YSYEKL. The ends lost 1 base at V and 3 bases at J; junction bases unmatched: 2. CDR3 sequence: CASSQGQGADTEAFF. The DNA for the CDR3 is TGCGCCAGCAGCCAAGGACAGGGGGCAGACACTGAAGCTTTCTTT.

The genes are TRBV25-1 and TRBJ1-2; 8 bases are a match to TRBD1. V lost 5 bases, J lost 8 bases, and 7 bases stayed unmatched. This CDR3 comprises 13 residues. Germline CDR1 MGHDK, CDR2 SYGVNS. In DNA form, the CDR3 reads TGTGCCAGCAGTCGGTCACAGGGGGGAGGCTACACCTTC. The encoded protein is CASSRSQGGGYTF.

Only one count was recorded for this clone. The J gene is TRBJ2-3, the V gene TRBV29-1; possibly TRBD1 or TRBD2 for D (6 bases each). Trimming shortened V by 4 bases and J by 2 bases, and 10 bases separated the two germline ends. Per the germline V gene, CDR1 is SQVTM and CDR2 is ANQGSEA. The CDR3 sequence is 13 residues long. CDR3 amino acids: CSVGGAHTDTQYF. CDR3 nucleotides: TGCAGCGTTGGGGGGGCGCACACAGATACGCAGTATTTT.

The V gene is TRBV7-6, the J gene TRBJ2-7; 7 nucleotides match TRBD1. Germline CDR1 and CDR2: SGHVS and FNYEAQ. This CDR3 comprises 15 residues. Trimming took 0 bases from V and 2 from J; bases not matched to a gene: 4. The CDR3 bases are TGTGCCAGCAGCTTAGCTGCCGGGACAGCCTACGAGCAGTACTTC. Translation gives CASSLAAGTAYEQYF. The whole variable domain, filled in from reference TRBV7-6 and TRBJ2-7, reads GAGVSQSPRYKVTKRGQDVALRCDPISGHVSLYWYRQALGQGPEFLTYFNYEAQQDKSGLPNDRFSAERPEGSISTLTIQRTEQRDSAMYRCASSLAAGTAYEQYFGPGTRLTVT.

This chain links TRBV5-4 with TRBJ2-3; D perhaps matches TRBD2 (6 bases). The CDR3 runs 14 residues. The V and J ends lost 1 base and 5 bases respectively, with 11 bases between them. CDR1 and CDR2 from the germline V gene are SGHNT and YYREEE (reference sequence). CDR3 coding DNA: TGTGCCAGCAGCTTGCGGCTAGCGATAGATACGCAGTATTTT. The encoded protein is CASSLRLAIDTQYF.

This chain joins TRBV28 and TRBJ2-3, with D possibly being TRBD2 (5 bases). The V gene's germline CDR1 is MDHEN and CDR2 SYDVKM. The V gene lost 4 bases and the J gene lost 3 bases, with 11 bases spanning the gap. This CDR3 is built from 14 residues. In DNA form, the CDR3 reads TGTGCCAGCAGTTGGTCCACGGGAACAGATACGCAGTATTTT. As protein: CASSWSTGTDTQYF.